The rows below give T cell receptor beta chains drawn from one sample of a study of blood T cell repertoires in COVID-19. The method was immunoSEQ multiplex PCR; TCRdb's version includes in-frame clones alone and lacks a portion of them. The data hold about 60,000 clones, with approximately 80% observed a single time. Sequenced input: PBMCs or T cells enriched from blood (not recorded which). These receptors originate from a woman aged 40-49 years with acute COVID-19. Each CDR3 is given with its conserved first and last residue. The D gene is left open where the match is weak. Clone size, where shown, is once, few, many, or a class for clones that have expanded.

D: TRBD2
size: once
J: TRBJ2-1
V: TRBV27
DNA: TGTGCCAGCACCACTCCACTAGCGGGAGGCCATGAGCAGTTCTTC
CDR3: CASTTPLAGGHEQFF

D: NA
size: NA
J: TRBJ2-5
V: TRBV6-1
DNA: TGTGCCAGCAGTGACGTCAGGAGGGAGAGGGAGACCCAGTACTTC
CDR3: CASSDVRRERETQYF

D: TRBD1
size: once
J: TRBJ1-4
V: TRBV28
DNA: TGTGCCAGCAGCCGCCGGTGGGACAGCTTTGCAACTAATGAAAAACTGTTTTTT
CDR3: CASSRRWDSFATNEKLFF

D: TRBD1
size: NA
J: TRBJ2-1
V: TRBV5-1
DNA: TGCGCCAGCACGTCAGGACAGGGGCCAATAAGAAATGAGCAGTTCTTC
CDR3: CASTSGQGPIRNEQFF

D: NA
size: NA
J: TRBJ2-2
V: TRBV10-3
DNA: TGTGCCATCCCGGGTACGGTCACCGGGGAGCTGTTTTTT
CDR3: CAIPGTVTGELFF

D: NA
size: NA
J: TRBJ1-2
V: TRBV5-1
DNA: TGCGCCAGCAGTCCTCGTCCGGGGGGGGCATCCTATGGCTACACCTTC
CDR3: CASSPRPGGASYGYTF

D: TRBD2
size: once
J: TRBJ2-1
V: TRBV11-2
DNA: TGTGCCAGCAGCTTAGTCCTAGCGGGAGGGAAAAATGAGCAGTTCTTC
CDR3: CASSLVLAGGKNEQFF

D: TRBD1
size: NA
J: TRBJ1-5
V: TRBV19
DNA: TGTGCCAGTAGTATGGGACAGAGGAGCAATCAGCCCCAGCATTTT
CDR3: CASSMGQRSNQPQHF

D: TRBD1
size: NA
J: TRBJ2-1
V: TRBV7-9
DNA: TGTGCCAGCAGCTCCCCGGACAGGGGTAAGCGCAATGAGCAGTTCTTC
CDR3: CASSSPDRGKRNEQFF

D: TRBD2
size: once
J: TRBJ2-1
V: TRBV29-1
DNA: TGCAGCGGACGACTAGCGGGACCCAATGAGCAGTTCTTC
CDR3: CSGRLAGPNEQFF

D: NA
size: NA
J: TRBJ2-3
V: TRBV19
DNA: TGTGCCTCTTGGGACTTCACAGATACGCAGTATTTT
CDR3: CASWDFTDTQYF

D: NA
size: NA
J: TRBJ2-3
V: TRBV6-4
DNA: TGTGCCAGCAGTGCTTTAGCTACCGGCACAGATACGCAGTATTTT
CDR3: CASSALATGTDTQYF

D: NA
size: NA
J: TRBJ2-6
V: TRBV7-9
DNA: TGTGCCAGCAGCGCGACAGGTCGTGGGGCCAACGTCCTGACTTTC
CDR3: CASSATGRGANVLTF

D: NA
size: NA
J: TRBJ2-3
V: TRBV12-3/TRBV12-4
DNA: TGTGCCAGCAGTGGAGGTTTTGCAGATACGCAGTATTTT
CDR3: CASSGGFADTQYF

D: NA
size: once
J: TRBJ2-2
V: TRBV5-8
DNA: TGTGCCAGCAGCTTGGCAGACAGTCGGGGGACGCTGTTTTTT
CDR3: CASSLADSRGTLFF

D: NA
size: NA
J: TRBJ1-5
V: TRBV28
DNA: TGTGCCAGCAGCTCCCCCCCTCGACAGATCGGTCAGCCCCAGCATTTT
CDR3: CASSSPPRQIGQPQHF

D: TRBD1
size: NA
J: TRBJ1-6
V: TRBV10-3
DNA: TGTGCCAGCCGCCCAGGACAGGGGGTTTCTTCACCCCTCCACTTT
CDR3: CASRPGQGVSSPLHF

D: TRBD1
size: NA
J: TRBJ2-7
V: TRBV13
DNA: TGTGCCAGCAGCATCCGACAGGGGACCTACGAGCAGTACTTC
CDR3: CASSIRQGTYEQYF

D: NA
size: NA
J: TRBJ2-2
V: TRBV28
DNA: TGTGCCAGCAGCCGACCGGGACTTCACACCGGGGAGCTGTTTTTT
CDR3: CASSRPGLHTGELFF

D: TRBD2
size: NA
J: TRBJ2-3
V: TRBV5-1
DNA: TGCGCCAGCAGCTTGGCCGCTCGGGGGGGCACAGATACGCAGTATTTT
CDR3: CASSLAARGGTDTQYF

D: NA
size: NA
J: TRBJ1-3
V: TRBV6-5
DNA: TGTGCCAGCAGCACAGGAACCTCTGGAAACACCATATATTTT
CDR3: CASSTGTSGNTIYF

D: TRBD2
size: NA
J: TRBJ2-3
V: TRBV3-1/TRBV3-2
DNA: TGTGCCAGCAGCCAGGGACTAGCGGGGGGGCCGGGAGATACGCAGTATTTT
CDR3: CASSQGLAGGPGDTQYF

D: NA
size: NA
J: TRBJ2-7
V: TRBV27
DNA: TGTGCCAGCAGCCACGGGGACATCTACGAGCAGTACTTC
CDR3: CASSHGDIYEQYF

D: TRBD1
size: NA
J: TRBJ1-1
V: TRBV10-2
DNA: TGCGCCAGCAGGGCAGGGGGACAGAACACTGAAGCTTTCTTT
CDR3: CASRAGGQNTEAFF

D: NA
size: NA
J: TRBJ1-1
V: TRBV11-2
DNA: TGTGCCAGCAGCTTTGTCGGGGAGACTGAAGCTTTCTTT
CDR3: CASSFVGETEAFF

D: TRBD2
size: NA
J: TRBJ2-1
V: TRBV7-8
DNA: TGTGCCAGCAGCTTACTAGCGGGGAGCTCCTACAATGAGCAGTTCTTC
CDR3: CASSLLAGSSYNEQFF

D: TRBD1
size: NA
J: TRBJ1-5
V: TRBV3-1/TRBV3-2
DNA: TGTGCCAGCAGCCAAGGATACAGGGGGCAGCCCCAGCATTTT
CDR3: CASSQGYRGQPQHF

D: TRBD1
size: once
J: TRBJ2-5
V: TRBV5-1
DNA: TGCGCCAGCAGCGCGACAGGGGGCGGAGAGACCCAGTACTTC
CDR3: CASSATGGGETQYF

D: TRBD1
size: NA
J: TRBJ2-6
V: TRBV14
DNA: TGTGCCAGCAGCCAAGCCGGGACAGGGTTGGCCAACGTCCTGACTTTC
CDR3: CASSQAGTGLANVLTF

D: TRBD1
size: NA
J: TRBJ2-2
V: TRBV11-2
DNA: TGTGCCAGCAGCCCACTGACAGGGGGTACCGGGGAGCTGTTTTTT
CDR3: CASSPLTGGTGELFF

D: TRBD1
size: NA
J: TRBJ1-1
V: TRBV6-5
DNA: TGTGCCAGCCGGGAACGACAGGGACCCACTGAAGCTTTCTTT
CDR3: CASRERQGPTEAFF

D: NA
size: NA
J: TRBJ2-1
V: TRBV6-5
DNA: TGTGCCAGCAGTATAGGGCGGGACCGATTCAATGAGCAGTTCTTC
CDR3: CASSIGRDRFNEQFF

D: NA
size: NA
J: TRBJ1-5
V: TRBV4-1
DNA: TGCGCCAGCAGCCGATTAGCCGGGAGGGGGTACAATCAGCCCCAGCATTTT
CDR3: CASSRLAGRGYNQPQHF

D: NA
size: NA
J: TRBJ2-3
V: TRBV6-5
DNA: TGTGCCATAGGAGGTGTCTTCACAGATACGCAGTATTTT
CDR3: CAIGGVFTDTQYF

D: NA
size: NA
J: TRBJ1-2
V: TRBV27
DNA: TGTGCCAGCAGTTTCCAGGGGTTCTATGGCTACACCTTC
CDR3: CASSFQGFYGYTF

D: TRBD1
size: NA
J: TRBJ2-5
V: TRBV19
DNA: TGTGCCAGTAAACCCGGGACAGGGAGCGAGACCCAGTACTTC
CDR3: CASKPGTGSETQYF

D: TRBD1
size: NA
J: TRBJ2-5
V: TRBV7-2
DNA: TGTGCCAGCAGCTTAAATGTCGGGACAGGGGAAGAGACCCAGTACTTC
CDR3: CASSLNVGTGEETQYF

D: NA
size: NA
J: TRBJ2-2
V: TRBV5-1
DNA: TGCGCCAGCAGCTTGGATGGGGCCTACACCGGGGAGCTGTTTTTT
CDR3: CASSLDGAYTGELFF

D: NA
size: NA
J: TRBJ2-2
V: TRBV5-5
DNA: TGTGCCAGCAGCTTGGGGGGCAACACCGGGGAGCTGTTTTTT
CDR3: CASSLGGNTGELFF

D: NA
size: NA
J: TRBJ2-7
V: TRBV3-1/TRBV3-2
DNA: TGTGCCAGCAGCCCGGGACACTATGCCTACGAGCAGTACTTC
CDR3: CASSPGHYAYEQYF

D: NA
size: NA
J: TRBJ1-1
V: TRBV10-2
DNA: TGCGCCAGCTTACAGGGTACGAACACTGAAGCTTTCTTT
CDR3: CASLQGTNTEAFF

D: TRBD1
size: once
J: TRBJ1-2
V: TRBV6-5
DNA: TGTGCCAGCAGTTACTCAGACAGGGACGGCTACACCTTC
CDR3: CASSYSDRDGYTF

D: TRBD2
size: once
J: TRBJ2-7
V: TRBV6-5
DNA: TGTGCCAGCAGCGAGACTAGCGGGGGGGAGCAGTACTTC
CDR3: CASSETSGGEQYF

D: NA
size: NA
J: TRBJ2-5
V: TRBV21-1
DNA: TGTGCCAGCAGCAAAGACGGGGTCCAAGAGACCCAGTACTTC
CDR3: CASSKDGVQETQYF

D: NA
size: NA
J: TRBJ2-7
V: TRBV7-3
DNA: TGTGCCAGCAGCTTGACAGACGAGTACGAGCAGTACTTC
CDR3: CASSLTDEYEQYF

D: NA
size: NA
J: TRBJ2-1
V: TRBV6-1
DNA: TGTGCCAGCAACAGAGGAGGTCGGGCCTACAATGAGCAGTTCTTC
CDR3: CASNRGGRAYNEQFF

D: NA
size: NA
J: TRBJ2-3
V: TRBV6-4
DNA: TGTGCCAGCAGTGCGAGCGGCCGCCGCACAGATACGCAGTATTTT
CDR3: CASSASGRRTDTQYF

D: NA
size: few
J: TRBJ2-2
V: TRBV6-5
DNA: TGTGCCAGCCTGAGACCTGGAGGCGGGGAGCTGTTTTTT
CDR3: CASLRPGGGELFF

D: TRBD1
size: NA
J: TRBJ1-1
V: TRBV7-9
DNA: TGTGCCAGCAGCCTAAAGGGGACAGGGGCACTCCTGAACACTGAAGCTTTCTTT
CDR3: CASSLKGTGALLNTEAFF

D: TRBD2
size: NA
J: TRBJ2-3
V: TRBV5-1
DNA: TGCGCCAGCAGCTTTAGCGGGAGTTGGACAGATACGCAGTATTTT
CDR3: CASSFSGSWTDTQYF

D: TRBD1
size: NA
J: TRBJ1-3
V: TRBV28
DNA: TGTGCCAGCAGTTTCCTAGGGGGCCGTCGTGGAAACACCATATATTTT
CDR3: CASSFLGGRRGNTIYF

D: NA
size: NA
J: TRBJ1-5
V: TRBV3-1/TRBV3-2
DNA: TGTGCCAGCAGCCAAAACTCAGGGATAGGGCAGCCCCAGCATTTT
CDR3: CASSQNSGIGQPQHF

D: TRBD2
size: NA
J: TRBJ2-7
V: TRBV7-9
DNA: TGTGCCAGCAGCCCGGGACTAGCGTCCTACGAGCAGTACTTC
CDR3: CASSPGLASYEQYF